Listed here is a single T cell receptor (beta chain). The antigen remains unidentified. Unmatched junction bases numbered 10, after V lost 4 bases and J lost 7 bases. Per germline, CDR1 MDHEN and CDR2 SYDVKM. The CDR3 consists of 15 residues. TCRdb called the reads again in MiXCR, with one record for every CDR3 protein. The repertoire holds about 160,000 distinct CDR3 sequences, with about a fifth as singletons. This record comes from a study of T cell repertoires in cytomegalovirus infection. Study-wide results and caveats: Clonotypes of TCR beta that were HLA-C-restricted and CMV-specific dominated the ex vivo response.

The genes are TRBV28 and TRBJ2-1, with TRBD2 identical over 7 bases. The sequenced sample was CD8+ T cells from cultured PBMCs, obtained from culture after CMV antigen stimulation. The receptor was derived from a human donor in good health (CMV status not recorded). Some clones in this sample may be carry-over from other donors' samples. The CDR3 loop reads CASSSTTSRGNEQFF. CDR3 coding DNA: TGTGCCAGCAGTTCTACGACTAGCCGCGGGAATGAGCAGTTCTTC.